One TCR beta chain is described in this entry. The target antigen is unknown. These data originate in a study of shared clonotypes between healthy human individuals. Study-wide context: Every donor yielded three CD4 naive, three CD4 memory, two CD8 naive and one CD8 memory plate.

CD45RO-negative, CCR7-positively selected cells formed the naive CD8 fraction, excluding terminally differentiated effector memory CD45RA+ cells. V lost 2 bases and J lost 3; bases outside the gene matches: 7. The CDR3 extends over 15 amino acids. Germline assignment: CDR1 MNHNS and CDR2 SASEGT. Study-wide points: Blood was the sole source, and tissue repertoires probably differ. Compared with clonotypes that all four donors shared, non-shared clonotypes had lower generation probabilities.

Sequenced by immunoSEQ multiplex PCR; TCRdb stores in-frame clones only, minus some. This sample has about 750,000 clones, with nearly 95% found just once. The rearrangement uses TRBV6-1 and TRBJ2-7, with TRBD2 identical over 7 bases. The TCR sequence derives from a man aged 25 to 40 in good health. Sequenced material: naive CD8+ T cells sorted from blood. The CDR3 loop reads CASSETLAANYEQYF. The CDR3 nucleotides read TGTGCCAGCAGTGAAACGCTAGCGGCCAACTACGAGCAGTACTTC.